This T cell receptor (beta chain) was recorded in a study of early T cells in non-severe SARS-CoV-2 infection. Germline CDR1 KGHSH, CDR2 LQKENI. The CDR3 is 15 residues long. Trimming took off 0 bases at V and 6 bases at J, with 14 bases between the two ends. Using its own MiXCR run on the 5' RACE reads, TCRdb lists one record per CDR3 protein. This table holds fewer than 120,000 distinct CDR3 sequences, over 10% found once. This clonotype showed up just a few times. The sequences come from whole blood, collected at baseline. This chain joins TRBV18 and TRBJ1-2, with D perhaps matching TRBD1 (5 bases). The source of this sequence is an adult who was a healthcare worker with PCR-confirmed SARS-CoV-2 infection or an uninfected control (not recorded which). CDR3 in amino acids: CASSPPDRRGDGYTF. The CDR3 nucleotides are TGTGCCAGCTCACCACCGGATCGAAGGGGCGATGGCTACACCTTC.